This TCR beta chain was recorded in a study of shared clonotypes between healthy human individuals. Points from the study as a whole: Tissues were not sampled, only blood, and their repertoires likely differ. Estimated clonotype richness was generally higher in naive than memory subsets. Clonotypes that were shared across four donors made up roughly 5% of naive CD4 clonotypes.

When replicate PCRs were run on sorted subsets, they used around 0.2 ug DNA, some 30,000 T cell genomes. Only in-frame clones appear in the TCRdb table, and some are missing; sequencing was by immunoSEQ multiplex PCR. The repertoire holds around 2.5 million clones, with over 85% as singletons. Of note for this clone: Its antigen is unidentified.

Germline V gene data show CDR1 as SGHDN and CDR2 as FVKESK. Unmatched junction bases numbered 6, after V lost 4 bases and J lost 7 bases. The CDR3 contains 13 residues. The sequencing sample was made of naive CD4+ T cells from PBMCs. The subset: CD45RA+ positively selected. The chain uses TRBV14 and TRBJ1-1; TRBD1 aligns across 7 bases. This TCR derives from a man aged 18 to 29 in good health. Some clones in this sample may be carry-over from other donors' samples. CDR3: CASSPRDSHEAFF. The CDR3 DNA reads TGTGCCAGCAGCCCCCGGGACAGCCATGAAGCTTTCTTT.